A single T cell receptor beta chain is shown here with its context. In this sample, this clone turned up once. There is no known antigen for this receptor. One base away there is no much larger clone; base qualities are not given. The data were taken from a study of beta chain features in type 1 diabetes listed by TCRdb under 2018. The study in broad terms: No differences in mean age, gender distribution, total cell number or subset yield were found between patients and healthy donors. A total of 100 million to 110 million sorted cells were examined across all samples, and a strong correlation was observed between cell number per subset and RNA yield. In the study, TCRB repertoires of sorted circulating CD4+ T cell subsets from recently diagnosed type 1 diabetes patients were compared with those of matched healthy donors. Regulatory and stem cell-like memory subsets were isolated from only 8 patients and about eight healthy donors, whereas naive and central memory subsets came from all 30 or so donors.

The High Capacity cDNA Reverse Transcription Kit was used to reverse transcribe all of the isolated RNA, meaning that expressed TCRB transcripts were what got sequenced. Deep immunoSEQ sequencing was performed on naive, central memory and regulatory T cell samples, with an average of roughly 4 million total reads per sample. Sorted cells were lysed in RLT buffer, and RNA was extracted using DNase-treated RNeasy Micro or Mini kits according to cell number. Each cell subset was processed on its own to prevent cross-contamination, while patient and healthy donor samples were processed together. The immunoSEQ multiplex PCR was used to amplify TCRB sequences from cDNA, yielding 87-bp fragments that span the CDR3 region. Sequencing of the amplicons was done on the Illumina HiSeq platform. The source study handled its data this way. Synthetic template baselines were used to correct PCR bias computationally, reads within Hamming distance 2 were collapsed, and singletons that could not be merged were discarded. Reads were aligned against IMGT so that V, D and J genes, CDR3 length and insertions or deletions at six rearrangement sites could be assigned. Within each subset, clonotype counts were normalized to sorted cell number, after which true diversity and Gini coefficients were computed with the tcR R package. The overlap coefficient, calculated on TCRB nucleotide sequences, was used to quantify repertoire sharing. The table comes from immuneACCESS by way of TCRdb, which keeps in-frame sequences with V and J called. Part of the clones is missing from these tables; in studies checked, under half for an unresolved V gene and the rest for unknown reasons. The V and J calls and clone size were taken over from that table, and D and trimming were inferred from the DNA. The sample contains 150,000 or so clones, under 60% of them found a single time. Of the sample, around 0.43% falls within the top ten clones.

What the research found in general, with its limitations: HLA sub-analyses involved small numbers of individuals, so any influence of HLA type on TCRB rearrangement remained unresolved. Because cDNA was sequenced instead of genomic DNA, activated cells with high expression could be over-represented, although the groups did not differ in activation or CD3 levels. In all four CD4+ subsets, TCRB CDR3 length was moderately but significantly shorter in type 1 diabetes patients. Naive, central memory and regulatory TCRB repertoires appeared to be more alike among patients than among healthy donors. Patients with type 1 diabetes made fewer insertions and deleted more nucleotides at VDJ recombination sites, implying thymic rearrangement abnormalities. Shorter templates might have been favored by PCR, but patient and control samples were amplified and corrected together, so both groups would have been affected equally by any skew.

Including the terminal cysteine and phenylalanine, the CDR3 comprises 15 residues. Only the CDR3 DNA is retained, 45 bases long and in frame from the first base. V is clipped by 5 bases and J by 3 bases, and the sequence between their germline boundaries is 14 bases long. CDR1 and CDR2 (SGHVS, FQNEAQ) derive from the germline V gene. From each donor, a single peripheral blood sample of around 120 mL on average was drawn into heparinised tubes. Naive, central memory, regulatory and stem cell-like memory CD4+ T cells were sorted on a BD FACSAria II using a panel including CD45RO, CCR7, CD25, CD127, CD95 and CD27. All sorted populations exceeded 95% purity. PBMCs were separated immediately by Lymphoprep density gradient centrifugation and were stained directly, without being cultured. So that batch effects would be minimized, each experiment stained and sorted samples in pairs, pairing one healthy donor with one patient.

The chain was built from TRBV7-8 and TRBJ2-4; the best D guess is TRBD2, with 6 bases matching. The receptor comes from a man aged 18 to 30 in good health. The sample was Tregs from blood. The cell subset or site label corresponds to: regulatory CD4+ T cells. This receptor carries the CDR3 CASSHARGGKNIQYF. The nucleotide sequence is TGTGCCAGCAGCCACGCGAGGGGAGGCAAAAACATTCAGTACTTC.